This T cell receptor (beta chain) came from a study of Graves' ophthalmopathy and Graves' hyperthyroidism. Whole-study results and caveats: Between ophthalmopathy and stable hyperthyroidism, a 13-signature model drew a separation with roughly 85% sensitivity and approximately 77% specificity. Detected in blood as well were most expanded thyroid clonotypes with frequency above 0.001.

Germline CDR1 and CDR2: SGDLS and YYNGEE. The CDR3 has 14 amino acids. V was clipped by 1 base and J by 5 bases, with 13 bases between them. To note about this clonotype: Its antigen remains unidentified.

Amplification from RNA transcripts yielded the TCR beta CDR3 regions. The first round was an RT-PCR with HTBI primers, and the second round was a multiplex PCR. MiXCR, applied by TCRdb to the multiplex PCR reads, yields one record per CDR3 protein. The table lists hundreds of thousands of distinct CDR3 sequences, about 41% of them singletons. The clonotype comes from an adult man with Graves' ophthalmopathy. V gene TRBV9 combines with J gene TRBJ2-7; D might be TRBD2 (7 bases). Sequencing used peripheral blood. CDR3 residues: CASSVTPGGNEQYF. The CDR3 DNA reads TGTGCCAGCAGCGTAACCCCGGGGGGCAACGAGCAGTACTTC. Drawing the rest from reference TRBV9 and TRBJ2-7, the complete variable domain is DSGVTQTPKHLITATGQRVTLRCSPRSGDLSVYWYQQSLDQGLQFLIQYYNGEERAKGNILERFSAQQFPDLHSELNLSSLELGDSALYFCASSVTPGGNEQYFGPGTRLTVT.